The clone carrying this TCR beta chain was recorded many times. Its antigen is as yet unknown. This sample was taken from a study of identical twins. A universal primer site was created by template switching, with the cDNA bearing unique molecular identifiers. TCRdb processed the 5' RACE reads anew with MiXCR; each CDR3 protein has one entry. The sample shows about 210,000 distinct CDR3 sequences, around 10% of them seen only once. General study points: Memory repertoires showed no such pattern, whereas abundant cord blood beta clonotypes carried fewer insertions. Out-of-frame TCR alpha sharing in monozygotic twins exceeded recombination model predictions.

Trimming removed 6 bases from V and 4 bases from J; junction bases left unmatched: 11. This CDR3 is 15 amino acids long. What was sequenced was memory (CD45RO+) T cells sorted from blood. The origin of this receptor is a woman younger than 30 in good health. The chain is built from TRBV12-3 or TRBV12-4 and TRBJ2-7, with TRBD2 matching over 8 bases. CDR3 residues: CASRGAAGDGYEQYF. The CDR3 DNA sequence: TGTGCCAGCAGGGGGGCAGCGGGAGACGGTTACGAGCAGTACTTC.